This T cell receptor (beta chain) was sequenced during a study of T-cell memory formation after mild COVID-19. The wider study: The study found TCR clusters largely donor specific.

In its sample, this clonotype was seen many times. Antigen specificity is unknown. Notes on the study in general: Pre-infection memory carried some responding clones, suggesting that cross-reactive memory joined.

TCRdb re-derived calls from the 5' RACE reads in MiXCR, one entry per CDR3 protein. The sample includes about 15,000 distinct CDR3 sequences, 23% of them seen just once. The TCR was taken from a man between 18 and 29 years old who had mild COVID-19 (a few samples of this study predate the infection). Cell type and time point are not known. Material for sequencing was PBMCs or a T cell subset sorted from them (not recorded which).

In nucleotides, the CDR3 is TGTGCCAGCAACGAGGGGTCCTACAATGAGCAGTTCTTC. This sequence encodes CASNEGSYNEQFF. This chain joins TRBV6-2 or TRBV6-3 and TRBJ2-1; D may correspond to TRBD1 or TRBD2 (5 bases each). Germline V gene sequence: CDR1 MNHEY, CDR2 SVGEGT. The length of the CDR3 is 13 residues. V was cut by 7 bases and J by 1 base, with 8 bases left in between.